Sequencing of this TCR beta chain was carried out in a study of vaccination and CD4 T cells after COVID-19 (dated by TCRdb to between 2021 and 2024). With respect to the entire study: The convalescent cohort included six males and four females, with two Hispanic individuals, seven Caucasians, two Asians and one multiracial person. Each participant got two doses of either the Pfizer-BioNTech BNT162b2 vaccine (n=8) or the Moderna mRNA-1273 vaccine (n=2). Post-COVID blood samples from convalescent patients were collected a median of about 110 days after diagnosis, with a range of roughly 35 to 161 days. Post-vaccine blood samples were taken a median of around 68 days after the second vaccine dose, with a range of roughly 13 to 250 days. Culture stimuli were overlapping spike peptide pools from SARS-CoV-2 and from the common cold coronaviruses HCoV-NL63, HCoV-OC43 and HCoV-229E. Control cultures used a CEFX viral epitope pool as positive control, an HIV-1 Nef peptide pool as negative control, or no peptide. In some eleven COVID-19 convalescent patients and a few infection-naive healthy vaccine recipients, researchers compared the spike-specific CD4+ TCR repertoire from before mRNA vaccination with the repertoire from after. An earlier paper using these donors assessed, at the TCR clonotype level, memory CD4+ T cell crossreactivity between SARS-CoV-2 and common cold coronavirus spike proteins. The investigation overall reported the following: The study included relatively few convalescent patients and did not analyze early timepoints after natural infection. Among the post-vaccine SARS-CoV-2-reactive clones in convalescent patients, a median approximately 90% showed up only after vaccination, which suggests vaccine-specific priming. Nearly all vaccine-specific clones in convalescent patients (304 of 307) were mono-reactive for SARS-CoV-2 spike rather than cross-reactive with common cold coronaviruses. An increase in the median number of SARS-CoV-2-reactive clonotypes from approximately 21 after infection to 38 after vaccination was observed, but the change was not found to be significant.

The treatment or condition tag for this specimen amounts to: roughly 11-day PBMC culture with coronavirus spike peptide pools or control peptides (ViraFEST assay). CD4+ T cells from unexposed donors were collected before the COVID-19 pandemic (2011-2018). To expand antigen-specific T cells with peptide pools and then pick out the expanded clonotypes through TCR sequencing, the study relied on the ViraFEST assay. Each well held 1.5 million to 2.5 million PBMCs cultured with roughly 10 ug/ml peptide pools in IMDM containing 5% human AB serum and roughly 9.3 IU/ml IL-2. On days 3 and 7, half of the culture medium was replaced with fresh IL-2-containing medium. Once the cells had been in culture for roughly 10 days, the EasySep CD4+ T cell isolation kit was used to isolate CD4+ T cells by negative selection. Unexposed donor CD4+ T cells were tested for reactivity to SARS-CoV-2 S and N and four common cold coronavirus spike pools, as cell number allowed. Ficoll-Paque Plus gradient centrifugation was used to isolate PBMCs from whole blood, and the isolated PBMCs were then either used fresh or cryopreserved at -140C. Culture conditions were generally each tested in triplicate wells. The leukapheresis product used for the unexposed donors was purchased from a commercial source.

The table lists this clonotype with a few counts. What this receptor recognizes is not known. There are no base qualities to consult, and no much larger clone falls within one base. Relative to germline, V is 0 bases shorter and J is 0 bases shorter, with 8 bases between their ends. According to the germline V gene, CDR1 reads MGHRA and CDR2 reads YSYEKL. The CDR3 measures 15 amino acids from cysteine to phenylalanine. The only DNA kept is the CDR3, 45 bases in frame from the first base. The method behind the library was PCR. DNA from cultured CD4+ T cells underwent TCR sequencing with the Oncomine TCR Beta short-read assay at the Johns Hopkins FTIC core. The QIAamp micro DNA kit was used to extract genomic DNA from the cultured CD4+ T cells. Oncomine TCR Beta libraries from cultured CD4+ T cells were pooled using unique dual indexes and sequenced on an Illumina iSeq 100. As for the original processing: Non-productive sequences were removed, and CDR3s that did not start with C, did not end with F or W, or were shorter than 7 amino acids were discarded. The MANAFEST web application identified antigen-specific clonotypes by comparing peptide-stimulated wells against reference wells and other culture wells. To be called positive, a clone needed an FDR below 0.05, an odds ratio above 5, and a productive frequency above 0.1% in at least two of three replicate wells. Cross-reactive clonotypes were defined as significantly expanded in both SARS-CoV-2 spike wells and at least one common cold coronavirus spike condition. Using R version 3.6.1, CDR3 homology was evaluated through Levenshtein distances (stringdist) along with unrooted phylogenetic trees (ape). TCRdb trimmed the raw reads at Q25, called clones with MiXCR and kept productive beta chains. Duplicate CDR3 protein sequences are folded into a single record with the most common DNA and genes. The authors' filters were not applied to this entry. This sample holds approximately 9,500 distinct CDR3 sequences; 30% were observed only once. 10% to 15% of the sample goes to the ten largest clones.

The origin of this receptor is a human donor in good health. In this chain, TRBV4-1 is recombined with TRBJ1-2, with a tentative D gene TRBD1 over 6 matching bases. The sequenced material came from CD4+ T cells from blood, cultured in vitro. The sequenced DNA is TGCGCCAGCAGCCAAGATTGGACAGCTAACTATGGCTACACCTTC. Its protein reads: CASSQDWTANYGYTF.